The clone carrying this T cell receptor beta chain has only a few counts. The data were obtained in a study of cytomegalovirus exposure and HLA in healthy donors. Study at large: Genetic ancestry analysis placed 81% of the 300 to 500 donors that were genotyped in the Caucasian-associated cluster.

The PCR made use of 60 Vbeta and 13 Jbeta primers. Produced via immunoSEQ multiplex PCR; TCRdb's table is partial and in-frame only. The sample has about 140,000 clones; over 70% are singletons. The germline V gene has CDR1 SGHTA and CDR2 FQGNSA. The trim removed 5 bases at V and 3 bases at J, leaving 5 bases unmatched. The CDR3 consists of 15 residues. The TCR originated in a man in his forties in good health and CMV-seropositive. V is TRBV7-2 and J is TRBJ1-5, with 9 bases fitting TRBD1. The source material was PBMCs. The CDR3 coding sequence is TGTGCCAGCAGCATCGACAGGGGGTTCAATCAGCCCCAGCATTTT. This gives the protein CASSIDRGFNQPQHF.